Shown below are 26 T cell receptor beta chains from a single sample sequenced in a study of T cells in Graves' hyperthyroidism and ophthalmopathy. The investigators amplified TCR beta CDR3 regions from RNA transcripts. In the first-round RT-PCR of the TCR CDR3, the HTBI primer set was used. TCRdb reanalysed the multiplex PCR reads using MiXCR and keeps one entry per CDR3 protein. This sample yields 150,000 to 200,000 distinct CDR3 sequences, of which 9.4% are seen a single time; around 21% belongs to the top ten. The sample comprised blood. These receptors originate from a young woman with Graves' hyperthyroidism that later progressed to Graves' ophthalmopathy.

This clonotype was seen only a few times. The rearrangement joins TRBV20-1 to TRBJ2-2; TRBD2 matches at 13 bases. Germline-derived CDR1 and CDR2 are DFQATT and SNEGSKA (reference sequence). The CDR3 totals 15 residues. J gave up 7 bases and V 4 bases, and 6 bases lay outside the gene matches. CDR3 protein: CSAKTSGRLSGELFF. CDR3 bases: TGCAGTGCTAAGACTAGCGGGAGGTTAAGCGGGGAGCTGTTTTTT.

This clonotype was found many times. This chain connects TRBV3-1 to TRBJ1-6; TRBD1 agrees at 7 bases. CDR3 length: 14 amino acids. Germline assignment: CDR1 LGHDT and CDR2 YNNKEL (reference sequence). With 4 bases clipped from V and 7 bases from J, the junction kept 4 bases outside the gene matches. CDR3 in amino acids: CASSPRQGNSPLHF. In nucleotides, the CDR3 is TGTGCCAGCAGCCCCCGACAGGGCAATTCACCCCTCCACTTT.

This CDR3 reads CASSQVGPSADTQYF. CDR3 bases: TGTGCCAGCAGCCAAGTTGGCCCCAGTGCAGATACGCAGTATTTT. The chain recombines TRBV3-1 with TRBJ2-3; D gene uncertain. This CDR3 comprises 15 residues. CDR1 LGHDT and CDR2 YNNKEL come from the germline V gene (reference sequence). Trimming removed 1 base at V and 4 bases at J, with 12 bases between.

Written as DNA, the CDR3 is TGTGCCAGTACTTTCTGGTCCACGACAGGGGAAGAGACCCAGTACTTC. Amino acids: CASTFWSTTGEETQYF. The V call is TRBV27, the J call TRBJ2-5, with 8 bases lining up with TRBD1. After removal of 9 bases from V and 3 bases from J, the junction contained 15 bases not matched to a gene. This CDR3 has 16 amino acids. Germline lookup yields CDR1 MNHEY and CDR2 SMNVEV (reference sequence).

This clonotype showed up many times. The gene calls are TRBV24-1 and TRBJ1-5; D unresolved. V was trimmed by 4 bases and J by 0 bases, leaving 3 bases between them. Germline assignment: CDR1 KGHDR and CDR2 SFDVKD. The CDR3 has 13 residues. In DNA form, the CDR3 reads TGTGCCACCAGTGAAGGTAGCAATCAGCCCCAGCATTTT. This translates into CATSEGSNQPQHF.

The chain has TRBV5-1 and TRBJ2-7; possibly TRBD1 for D (5 bases). This CDR3 spans 13 amino acids. Trimming pared 7 bases from V and 0 bases from J, leaving 11 bases between. Germline CDR1 reads SGHRS; CDR2 reads YFSETQ. The DNA for the CDR3 is TGCGCCAGCGGGGCCAGTAGCTCCTACGAGCAGTACTTC. This codes for CASGASSSYEQYF.

This clonotype was counted at least ten times. V is TRBV25-1 and J is TRBJ2-1, with TRBD1 matching 8 bases. This CDR3 spans 17 amino acids. Per germline, CDR1 MGHDK and CDR2 SYGVNS. The trim removed 4 bases at V and 1 base at J, leaving 9 bases unmatched. The chain's CDR3 is CASSAFWDRSSYNEQFF. Here the CDR3 DNA reads TGTGCCAGCAGTGCATTTTGGGACAGGTCTTCCTACAATGAGCAGTTCTTC.

This clonotype was seen at least ten times. This chain joins TRBV11-2 and TRBJ2-7, with D perhaps being TRBD1 or TRBD2 (6 bases each). The CDR3 spans 18 residues. The V end was cut by 5 bases, the J end by 3 bases, with 26 bases between. The germline V gene encodes CDR1 SGHAT and CDR2 FQNNGV. The CDR3 protein is CASSPLRLGGGRLYEQYF. The DNA for the CDR3 is TGTGCCAGCAGCCCCCTTCGTCTAGGAGGGGGACGCCTCTACGAGCAGTACTTC. Together with reference TRBV11-2 and TRBJ2-7, the CDR3 gives the full variable domain: EAGVAQSPRYKIIEKRQSVAFWCNPISGHATLYWYQQILGQGPKLLIQFQNNGVVDDSQLPKDRFSAERLKGVDSTLKIQPAKLEDSAVYLCASSPLRLGGGRLYEQYFGPGTRLTVT.

Ten or more counts support this clonotype. The V gene is TRBV29-1, the J gene TRBJ1-6; a weak D match, TRBD1 (5 bases). The CDR3 has 14 amino acids. The V gene lost 4 bases and the J gene lost 7 bases, with 14 bases spanning the gap. CDR1 is SQVTM, CDR2 ANQGSEA, per germline. The CDR3 is CSVGDGTQNSPLHF. The CDR3 DNA reads as TGCAGCGTTGGTGACGGGACTCAGAATTCACCCCTCCACTTT.

Many counts were recorded for this clonotype. The chain is built from TRBV12-3 or TRBV12-4 and TRBJ2-3, with a tentative D call TRBD1 (5 bases). The CDR3 sequence is 15 residues long. V gave up 3 bases and J gave up 0 bases, with 10 bases separating them. The CDR3 region has the DNA TGTGCCAGCAGTTTTGACAGCAGAAGCACAGATACGCAGTATTTT. This codes for CASSFDSRSTDTQYF.

This clonotype has at least ten counts. V gene TRBV20-1 combines with J gene TRBJ1-5; perhaps TRBD1 as D (5 bases). Trimming left V 1 base short and J 3 bases short, with 10 bases between. The CDR3 runs 14 residues. The V gene's germline CDR1 is DFQATT and CDR2 SNEGSKA (reference sequence). The chain's CDR3 is CSARGQSYNQPQHF. The CDR3 region has the DNA TGCAGTGCTAGAGGACAGTCCTACAATCAGCCCCAGCATTTT.

This clonotype has more than one count but fewer than ten. CDR3 amino acids: CASRSTGTAKGSGNTIYF. Written as DNA, the CDR3 is TGTGCCAGCAGATCTACCGGGACAGCAAAAGGTTCTGGAAACACCATATATTTT. This chain joins TRBV7-9 and TRBJ1-3; 7 bases agree with TRBD1. CDR3 size: 18 residues. J gave up 1 base and V 6 bases, and 15 bases lay outside the gene matches. Germline assignment: CDR1 SEHNR and CDR2 FQNEAQ (reference sequence).

The chain has TRBV27 and TRBJ2-7; a possible D gene is TRBD1 (5 bases). The CDR3 sequence is 14 residues long. The germline V gene has CDR1 MNHEY and CDR2 SMNVEV (reference sequence). The ends were cut back, 2 bases at V and 6 bases at J, with 14 bases in the middle. CDR3 in DNA: TGTGCCAGCAGTTTAGAGCAGGGAATGAGCGAGCAGTACTTC. It translates to CASSLEQGMSEQYF.

This clonotype was observed a handful of times. Since a much larger clone is just one base distant, this may be a read error. The CDR3 sequence is CASSPRDLGGEQYF. In nucleotides, the CDR3 is TGTGCCAGCAGCCCCCGGGACCTGGGCGGGGAGCAGTACTTC. The V gene is TRBV7-6, the J gene TRBJ2-7; D is tentatively TRBD1 or TRBD2 (5 bases each). CDR1 is SGHVS and CDR2 is FNYEAQ in the germline V gene. Trimming removed 5 bases at V and 7 bases at J, with 18 bases between. CDR3 length: 14 residues.

This clonotype was observed at least ten times. The rearrangement links TRBV30 to TRBJ2-1; 10 positions agree with TRBD1. The CDR3 length is 14 residues. Trimming removed 4 bases from V and 6 bases from J; junction bases left unmatched: 6. Germline assignment: CDR1 GTSNPN and CDR2 SVGIG (reference sequence). The CDR3 DNA reads as TGTGCCTGGACTTTAGGACAGGGGGGCAATGAGCAGTTCTTC. Translated: CAWTLGQGGNEQFF. Full variable domain (remainder filled in from reference TRBV30 and TRBJ2-1): SQTIHQWPATLVQPVGSPLSLECTVEGTSNPNLYWYRQAAGRGLQLLFYSVGIGQISSEVPQNLSASRPQDRQFILSSKKLLLSDSGFYLCAWTLGQGGNEQFFGPGTRLTVL.

This clonotype has a count of ten or more. This rearrangement joins TRBV6-1 to TRBJ1-1; D ambiguous. The CDR3 runs to 10 residues. Deletions cut 8 bases from V and 2 bases from J, with 3 bases between. Germline CDR1 is MNHNS and CDR2 is SASEGT. The CDR3 DNA sequence: TGTGCCAGCCGCAACACTGAAGCTTTCTTT. Amino acids: CASRNTEAFF.

This clonotype has at least ten counts. J is TRBJ1-2 and V is TRBV2; 8 nucleotides line up with TRBD1. Germline V gene lookup returns CDR1 SNHLY and CDR2 FYNNEI. With 6 bases clipped from V and 1 base from J, the junction kept 4 bases outside the gene matches. The CDR3 is made up of 14 amino acids. In nucleotides, the CDR3 is TGTGCCAGCAGGGGACAGGTCTTTAACTATGGCTACACCTTC. Encoded protein: CASRGQVFNYGYTF.

This clonotype was recorded many times. V usage is TRBV20-1 and J usage is TRBJ2-2, with 9 bases fitting TRBD2. The CDR3 loop spans 11 amino acids. The germline V gene encodes CDR1 DFQATT and CDR2 SNEGSKA (reference sequence). Trimming removed 7 bases from V and 8 bases from J; junction bases left unmatched: 2. The CDR3 sequence is CSVLAGGELFF. The CDR3 nucleotides are TGCAGTGTCCTAGCGGGAGGGGAGCTGTTTTTT.

This clonotype turned up a few times. The chain links TRBV4-1 to TRBJ2-1; 10 nucleotides agree with TRBD2. This CDR3 has 14 amino acids. Trimming removed 3 bases from V and 9 bases from J; junction bases left unmatched: 5. CDR1 is MGHRA and CDR2 is YSYEKL in the germline V gene. For the CDR3, the DNA is TGCGCCAGCAGCCACAGCGGGAGGGGAAGTGAGCAGTTCTTC. Its protein product is CASSHSGRGSEQFF.

This chain uses TRBV20-1 with TRBJ1-6; D remains ambiguous. This CDR3 is built from 16 residues. CDR1 is DFQATT, CDR2 SNEGSKA, per germline (reference sequence). With 3 bases removed from V and 0 bases from J, the gap between germline ends came to 12 bases. In DNA, the CDR3 is TGCAGTGCTAGGGGTTTTGTGAGCTCCTATAATTCACCCCTCCACTTT. Translation gives CSARGFVSSYNSPLHF.

This clonotype was found many times. V usage is TRBV28 and J usage is TRBJ2-5, with 7 bases matching TRBD1. The CDR3 spans 14 residues. The ends lost 6 bases at V and 5 bases at J; junction bases unmatched: 9. In germline, CDR1 is MDHEN, CDR2 SYDVKM. The CDR3 loop is CASSSRQGWETQYF. The CDR3 region has the DNA TGTGCCAGCAGCTCCCGACAGGGTTGGGAGACCCAGTACTTC.

At least ten counts were recorded for this clonotype. The chain joins TRBV20-1 to TRBJ2-7; 11 bases are a match to TRBD2. This CDR3 comprises 14 residues. The J segment lost 5 bases and the V segment lost 8 bases, leaving 11 bases of the junction unmatched. Germline values: CDR1 DFQATT, CDR2 SNEGSKA (reference sequence). The CDR3: CSSLSTSGNHEQYF. The DNA of the CDR3 is TGCAGTTCCCTCTCGACTAGCGGGAACCACGAGCAGTACTTC.

The chain couples TRBV4-1 to TRBJ1-4, with D hard to call. CDR1 is MGHRA, CDR2 YSYEKL, per germline. The CDR3 consists of 13 residues. Trimming removed 3 bases from V and 14 bases from J, with 16 bases in between. The CDR3 nucleotides are TGCGCCAGCAGCCAGTTTTCCGATAATGTTCTGTTTTTT. Its translation is CASSQFSDNVLFF.

There are many counts of this clonotype. The gene calls are TRBV2 and TRBJ1-5; D call uncertain. The germline V gene has CDR1 SNHLY and CDR2 FYNNEI. The CDR3 contains 18 residues. Trimming left V 6 bases short and J 0 bases short, with 21 bases between. CDR3 in amino acids: CASRHLRSYRDSNQPQHF. DNA for the CDR3: TGTGCCAGCAGACATCTTAGAAGTTACCGAGATAGCAATCAGCCCCAGCATTTT.

There are many counts of this clonotype. This sequence joins TRBV2 and TRBJ1-5; TRBD1 aligns across 7 bases. CDR3 length: 15 residues. Germline CDR1 SNHLY, CDR2 FYNNEI. Trimming at V came to 3 bases and at J to 4 bases, leaving 6 bases not matched to a gene. The CDR3 DNA reads as TGTGCCAGCAGTGATAGGGCACAGGGGAATCAGCCCCAGCATTTT. This sequence encodes CASSDRAQGNQPQHF.

Ten or more counts support this clonotype. This chain connects TRBV11-3 to TRBJ2-7, with 9 positions matching TRBD1. Germline-derived CDR1 and CDR2 are SGHNT and YENEEA. The CDR3 is 13 amino acids. J was trimmed by 5 bases and V by 3 bases; bases with no gene match: 2. CDR3 residues: CASSLGQGNEQYF. DNA for the CDR3: TGTGCCAGCAGCTTGGGACAGGGCAACGAGCAGTACTTC.